These 22 T cell receptor beta chains came from one sample sequenced in a study of blood T cell repertoires in COVID-19. Libraries were prepared by immunoSEQ multiplex PCR; TCRdb keeps only in-frame clonotypes and omits some of them. The sample shows over 85,000 clones, about 88% of them seen only once. What was sequenced was peripheral blood. These receptor sequences come from a woman aged 45-60 years with acute or convalescent COVID-19.

The chain combines TRBV19 with TRBJ1-4, with a possible D match to TRBD1 (5 bases). V was clipped by 7 bases and J by 3 bases, with 18 bases between them. CDR1 and CDR2 from the germline V gene are LNHDA and SQIVND (reference sequence). The CDR3 has 16 residues. The CDR3 spells CASTPGGVTPNEKLFF. Written as DNA, the CDR3 is TGTGCCAGTACTCCGGGGGGTGTTACGCCTAATGAAAAACTGTTTTTT.

The chain employs TRBV24-1 and TRBJ2-2; D might be TRBD1 (6 bases). This CDR3 has 15 amino acids. Trimming took 4 bases from V and 2 from J, leaving 10 bases between them. Germline V lookup: CDR1 KGHDR, CDR2 SFDVKD. CDR3 in amino acids: CATSEGQINTGELFF. The CDR3 DNA reads TGTGCCACCAGTGAAGGACAGATAAACACCGGGGAGCTGTTTTTT.

This chain connects TRBV5-8 to TRBJ2-5; TRBD2 agrees at 7 bases. In germline, CDR1 is SGHTS, CDR2 YDEGEE. V shed 7 bases and J 5 bases; nucleotides not matched to a gene: 11. CDR3 length: 14 residues. As DNA, the CDR3 is TGTGCCAGCCGTTTTTCGGGGAGGGAGGAGACCCAGTACTTC. This translates into CASRFSGREETQYF.

The chain uses TRBV5-1 and TRBJ2-3; unclear D gene. This CDR3 region has 13 residues. Between the trimmed V and J ends, which lost 4 bases and 0 bases, there was a span of 6 bases. The V gene's germline CDR1 is SGHRS and CDR2 YFSETQ. Here the CDR3 DNA reads TGCGCCAGCAGCACCGGGAGCACAGATACGCAGTATTTT. It specifies CASSTGSTDTQYF.

The chain uses TRBV5-1 and TRBJ2-7; a possible D gene is TRBD2 (6 bases). This CDR3 is built from 15 residues. Germline assignment: CDR1 SGHRS and CDR2 YFSETQ. V lost 0 bases and J 2 bases, leaving 12 bases between the germline ends. CDR3 sequence reads: CASSLGAGLTYEQYF. The CDR3 DNA reads TGCGCCAGCAGCTTGGGGGCGGGGCTGACCTACGAGCAGTACTTC. Supplemented by reference TRBV5-1 and TRBJ2-7, the full variable domain reads KAGVTQTPRYLIKTRGQQVTLSCSPISGHRSVSWYQQTPGQGLQFLFEYFSETQRNKGNFPGRFSGRQFSNSRSEMNVSTLELGDSALYLCASSLGAGLTYEQYFGPGTRLTVT.

The chain has TRBV12-3 or TRBV12-4 and TRBJ1-1; D perhaps matches TRBD1 (6 bases). Trimming took off 1 base at V and 5 bases at J, with 8 bases between the two ends. This CDR3 has 13 amino acids. The CDR3 DNA is TGTGCCAGCAGTTTAGGACAGGTTACTGAAGCTTTCTTT. Translating it yields CASSLGQVTEAFF.

V is TRBV5-6 and J is TRBJ1-2, with TRBD1 as a possible D gene (5 bases). The CDR3 is 16 residues long. The V gene lost 0 bases and the J gene lost 5 bases, with 17 bases spanning the gap. Per the germline V gene, CDR1 is SGHDT and CDR2 is YYEEEE. CDR3 in amino acids: CASSLGPGGRDYGYTF. The CDR3 DNA is TGTGCCAGCAGCTTGGGCCCGGGGGGAAGAGATTATGGCTACACCTTC.

CDR3 residues: CASSYRDSRNTGELFF. The CDR3, as DNA: TGTGCCAGCAGTTACCGGGACAGCAGGAACACCGGGGAGCTGTTTTTT. The rearrangement uses TRBV6-6 and TRBJ2-2; 7 bases agree with TRBD1. There are 16 residues in the CDR3. The V gene's germline CDR1 is MNHNY and CDR2 SVGAGI (reference sequence). V shed 2 bases and J 1 base; nucleotides not matched to a gene: 4.

The rearrangement joins TRBV28 to TRBJ2-7, with TRBD1 matching over 9 bases. V was clipped by 5 bases and J by 2 bases; unmatched bases: 7. Germline CDR1 reads MDHEN; CDR2 reads SYDVKM. The CDR3 spans 15 residues. In nucleotides, the CDR3 is TGTGCCAGCAGTCGTACAGGGGGCGCCGCCTACGAGCAGTACTTC. Translated: CASSRTGGAAYEQYF.

The chain links TRBV10-3 to TRBJ1-3; 9 bases are shared with TRBD1. The V and J ends lost 10 bases and 3 bases, in that order; junction bases with no gene match: 7. The germline gives CDR1 ENHRY, CDR2 SYGVKD. This CDR3 region has 14 residues. CDR3 DNA: TGTGCCACCCTAGACAGGGGGAGTGGAAACACCATATATTTT. Protein: CATLDRGSGNTIYF.

The chain employs TRBV4-2 and TRBJ2-7, with TRBD1 matching over 10 bases. The junction had 4 bases not matched to a gene; V was cut back by 1 base and J by 1 base. Germline CDR1 LGHNA, CDR2 YNFKEQ. The CDR3 spans 16 residues. CDR3: CASSQVGTGASYEQYF. The DNA of the CDR3 is TGTGCCAGCAGCCAAGTCGGGACAGGGGCTTCCTACGAGCAGTACTTC.

This chain joins TRBV18 and TRBJ1-6; TRBD1 aligns across 7 bases. The CDR3 is made up of 14 amino acids. Germline V gene sequence: CDR1 KGHSH, CDR2 LQKENI. V trimming: 4 bases; J trimming: 10 bases; junction bases outside the gene matches: 7. The CDR3 coding sequence is TGTGCCAGCTCACAGACAGGGACAGACTCACCCCTCCACTTT. It yields the protein CASSQTGTDSPLHF.

The gene calls are TRBV3-1 (or the pseudogene TRBV3-2) and TRBJ2-5, with 8 bases matching TRBD2. Germline V gene sequence: CDR1 LGHDT, CDR2 YNNKEL (reference sequence). With V trimmed by 1 base and J by 3 bases, 7 bases remained unmatched. The CDR3 sequence is 16 residues long. Here the CDR3 reads CASSQGTTSGKETQYF. In nucleotides, the CDR3 is TGTGCCAGCAGCCAAGGAACCACTAGCGGCAAAGAGACCCAGTACTTC.

The genes are TRBV5-1 and TRBJ2-2, with a tentative D call TRBD1 (6 bases). Deletions cut 5 bases from V and 1 base from J, with 12 bases between. The CDR3 is made up of 15 amino acids. The germline gives CDR1 SGHRS, CDR2 YFSETQ. The CDR3 DNA reads TGCGCCAGCAGACGCTGGACAGAGAACACCGGGGAGCTGTTTTTT. This encodes CASRRWTENTGELFF.

V gene TRBV19 combines with J gene TRBJ2-7, with D perhaps matching TRBD1 (5 bases). Trimming took off 6 bases at V and 0 bases at J, with 12 bases between the two ends. The CDR3 has 14 amino acids. The V gene's germline CDR1 is LNHDA and CDR2 SQIVND (reference sequence). This chain's CDR3 is CASSRQKSSYEQYF. DNA of the CDR3: TGTGCCAGTAGCCGACAGAAGAGCTCCTACGAGCAGTACTTC. The full variable domain, in which reference TRBV19 and TRBJ2-7 provide the parts outside the CDR3, is DGGITQSPKYLFRKEGQNVTLSCEQNLNHDAMYWYRQDPGQGLRLIYYSQIVNDFQKGDIAEGYSVSREKKESFPLTVTSAQKNPTAFYLCASSRQKSSYEQYFGPGTRLTVT.

The rearrangement links TRBV6-6 to TRBJ2-3; the D gene is possibly TRBD2 (5 bases). The germline CDR1 and CDR2 sequences are MNHNY and SVGAGI (reference sequence). This CDR3 region has 12 residues. Trimming stripped 7 bases from V and 12 bases from J, with 17 bases between. The CDR3 region has the DNA TGTGCCAGCACGTCGGGAAGGTCCGATCAGTATTTT. It encodes CASTSGRSDQYF.

The V gene is TRBV19, the J gene TRBJ1-2; D possibly corresponds to TRBD1 (5 bases). Germline assignment: CDR1 LNHDA and CDR2 SQIVND (reference sequence). V dropped 3 bases and J dropped 9 bases, with 14 bases sitting between them. The CDR3 consists of 13 residues. For the CDR3, the DNA is TGTGCCAGTAGTATGGGGCAGGGAAGGAGCTACACCTTC. The encoded protein is CASSMGQGRSYTF.

J is TRBJ2-7 and V is TRBV5-6; TRBD1 aligns across 12 bases. The CDR3 has 15 residues. CDR1 is SGHDT, CDR2 YYEEEE, per germline. J lost 5 bases, V lost 2 bases, and 5 bases had no gene match. The CDR3 DNA sequence: TGTGCCAGCAGCTTTATGGGACAGGGGGCTGACGAGCAGTACTTC. As protein: CASSFMGQGADEQYF.

The chain recombines TRBV28 with TRBJ1-4; D perhaps matches TRBD1 (5 bases). Germline loops: CDR1 MDHEN, CDR2 SYDVKM. The CDR3 extends over 16 amino acids. V was pared by 2 bases and J by 7 bases, with 17 bases between. CDR3 DNA: TGTGCCAGCAGTTTACAGGGTGGGCAGGGTGGTGAAAAACTGTTTTTT. Translating it yields CASSLQGGQGGEKLFF.

The gene calls are TRBV30 and TRBJ2-7, with 11 bases aligning to TRBD2. CDR1 and CDR2 (germline): GTSNPN, SVGIG (reference sequence). The CDR3 has 20 residues. V lost 0 bases, J lost 0 bases, and 16 bases stayed unmatched. CDR3 region: CAWSVPRASGRLTNSYEQYF. The CDR3 DNA is TGTGCCTGGAGTGTACCACGGGCTAGCGGGAGGCTTACAAACTCCTACGAGCAGTACTTC.

The CDR3 loop reads CASQGGQGYGYTF. DNA for the CDR3: TGTGCCTCCCAAGGGGGACAGGGCTATGGCTACACCTTC. The chain employs TRBV19 and TRBJ1-2, with 9 bases matching TRBD1. From germline, CDR1 is LNHDA and CDR2 SQIVND (reference sequence). This CDR3 has 13 amino acids. The V gene end was trimmed by 11 bases and the J gene end by 4 bases; junction bases not matched to a gene: 8.

The rearrangement uses TRBV28 and TRBJ2-7; TRBD2 aligns across 7 bases. Germline CDR1 and CDR2: MDHEN and SYDVKM. The CDR3 loop spans 14 amino acids. Trimming cost V 3 bases and J 7 bases; bases outside gene matches: 9. The CDR3 DNA reads TGTGCCAGCAGTTTGGGGGGGAATCGGAAAGAGCAGTACTTC. Its translation: CASSLGGNRKEQYF. Variable domain in full (rest from reference TRBV28 and TRBJ2-7): DVKVTQSSRYLVKRTGEKVFLECVQDMDHENMFWYRQDPGLGLRLIYFSYDVKMKEKGDIPEGYSVSREKKERFSLILESASTNQTSMYLCASSLGGNRKEQYFGPGTRLTVT.